Below, 6 T cell receptor beta chains from the same sample are listed, as sequenced in a study of blood T cell repertoires in COVID-19. Data came from immunoSEQ multiplex PCR; TCRdb stores just in-frame clones and leaves some out. The sample consists of tens of thousands of clones, about 91% of them appearing once. The specimen sequenced was peripheral blood. The receptors come from a woman aged 70-85 years with acute or convalescent COVID-19.

The chain couples TRBV18 to TRBJ1-3; possibly TRBD1 for D (6 bases). Germline-derived CDR1 and CDR2 are KGHSH and LQKENI. The CDR3 runs to 16 residues. Trimming left V 4 bases short and J 0 bases short, with 13 bases between. As DNA, the CDR3 is TGTGCCAGCTCACAACGATCCAGGGGCTCTGGAAACACCATATATTTT. Translated, it gives CASSQRSRGSGNTIYF.

The CDR3 nucleotides are TGTGCCAGCAGCTTAGGCGGGGTTGAGGCTAATGAAAAACTGTTTTTT. Encoded protein: CASSLGGVEANEKLFF. The rearrangement uses TRBV7-9 and TRBJ1-4; D ambiguous. V was clipped by 1 base and J by 3 bases, with 12 bases between them. CDR1 is SEHNR and CDR2 is FQNEAQ in the germline V gene (reference sequence). The length of the CDR3 is 16 residues.

This clone was seen just once. The rearrangement joins TRBV5-4 to TRBJ2-7; 12 bases line up with TRBD2. Germline CDR1 is SGHNT and CDR2 is YYREEE (reference sequence). After removal of 4 bases from V and 6 bases from J, the junction contained 8 bases not matched to a gene. The CDR3 has 15 amino acids. Here the CDR3 reads CASSPSSGRVAEQYF. DNA for the CDR3: TGTGCCAGCAGCCCATCTAGCGGGAGGGTGGCCGAGCAGTACTTC.

This chain joins TRBV10-3 and TRBJ2-7, with TRBD1 as a possible D gene (9 bases). CDR1 is ENHRY, CDR2 SYGVKD, per germline. Trimming removed 3 bases at V and 2 bases at J, with 17 bases between. CDR3 length: 16 residues. CDR3 sequence (DNA): TGTGCCATCAGTGACCCGGGGGGGACAGGGCCCTACGAGCAGTACTTC. Translation gives CAISDPGGTGPYEQYF.

V gene TRBV28 combines with J gene TRBJ2-6; possible D gene TRBD1, 6 bases. The germline gives CDR1 MDHEN, CDR2 SYDVKM. The CDR3 runs to 18 residues. Trimming left V 6 bases short and J 0 bases short, with 18 bases between. The CDR3 sequence: CASRASIGQSSGANVLTF. CDR3 coding DNA: TGTGCCAGCAGGGCTTCTATAGGACAGAGCTCTGGGGCCAACGTCCTGACTTTC.

Only one count was recorded for this clone. The rearrangement links TRBV28 to TRBJ2-7; 8 bases agree with TRBD1. Germline V lookup: CDR1 MDHEN, CDR2 SYDVKM. The CDR3 is made up of 15 amino acids. The ends lost 3 bases at V and 2 bases at J; junction bases unmatched: 6. The CDR3 DNA is TGTGCCAGCAGTTTTGGGCGGACAGGGACCTACGAGCAGTACTTC. Translation gives CASSFGRTGTYEQYF.